Listed below are T cell receptor beta chains from one sample, sequenced in a study of blood T cell repertoires in COVID-19. The table came from immunoSEQ multiplex PCR; TCRdb's copy has only in-frame clones and leaves some out. Counted here are over 150,000 clones, around nine tenths occurring once; the ten biggest clones make up around 10%. Sequencing input: peripheral blood. The receptors shown here come from a woman aged 70-85 years with COVID-19, enrolled during active disease. The CDR3 runs from the conserved cysteine through the conserved F or W. The D gene is left open where the match is weak. Only part of the rows carry a size: once, few, many, or a class if the clone is expanded.

J	size	D	length	V	CDR3	DNA
TRBJ2-1	NA	TRBD2	17	TRBV5-1	CASSPGISGGVLNEQFF	TGCGCCAGCAGCCCCGGCATTAGCGGGGGGGTTCTCAATGAGCAGTTCTTC
TRBJ1-4	NA	NA	14	TRBV18	CASSPQGPNEKLFF	TGTGCCAGCTCACCGCAGGGTCCCAATGAAAAACTGTTTTTT
TRBJ1-2	NA	TRBD1	17	TRBV5-6	CASSLLGGQGAIGGYTF	TGTGCCAGCAGCTTACTCGGCGGACAGGGGGCAATAGGAGGCTACACCTTC
TRBJ1-5	NA	NA	13	TRBV19	CASSISGNQPQHF	TGTGCCAGTAGTATTTCGGGCAATCAGCCCCAGCATTTT
TRBJ2-3	NA	NA	14	TRBV7-3	CASSPGGSTDTQYF	TGTGCCAGCAGCCCCGGGGGAAGCACAGATACGCAGTATTTT
TRBJ2-7	NA	NA	15	TRBV23-1	CASSNGTFLSYEQYF	TGCGCCAGCAGTAACGGGACATTTCTCTCCTACGAGCAGTACTTC
TRBJ2-5	once	TRBD1	14	TRBV19	CASSRGGQGKTQYF	TGTGCCAGTAGTAGAGGAGGACAGGGAAAGACCCAGTACTTC
TRBJ2-1	NA	TRBD2	15	TRBV7-8	CASSLLAGGGDEQFF	TGTGCCAGCAGCTTATTGGCGGGAGGGGGGGATGAGCAGTTCTTC
TRBJ1-5	NA	NA	15	TRBV9	CASSVTDSPGEPQHF	TGTGCCAGCAGCGTAACCGACAGCCCCGGTGAGCCCCAGCATTTT
TRBJ2-7	once	NA	14	TRBV15	CATSRDKAAREQYF	TGTGCCACCAGCAGAGATAAGGCCGCGAGGGAGCAGTACTTC
TRBJ1-5	NA	NA	13	TRBV3-1/TRBV3-2	CASSGTGSQPQHF	TGTGCCAGCAGCGGAACAGGGTCCCAGCCCCAGCATTTT
TRBJ1-2	NA	NA	12	TRBV6-5	CASTKGTGGYTF	TGTGCCAGCACCAAGGGAACGGGGGGCTACACCTTC
TRBJ1-6	NA	TRBD1	15	TRBV6-1	CASSEPGQGESPLHF	TGTGCCAGCAGTGAACCGGGACAGGGAGAGTCACCCCTCCACTTT
TRBJ1-2	once	NA	13	TRBV6-5	CASTDDRDYGYTF	TGTGCCAGCACCGACGACAGAGACTATGGCTACACCTTC
TRBJ2-1	NA	TRBD2	16	TRBV4-2	CASSQYPSGTYNEQFF	TGTGCCAGCAGCCAGTACCCTAGCGGGACCTACAATGAGCAGTTCTTC
TRBJ1-5	NA	NA	13	TRBV7-6	CASSPNPRGGQHF	TGTGCCAGCAGCCCCAACCCCCGGGGGGGACAGCATTTT
TRBJ1-2	NA	TRBD1	14	TRBV5-1	CASSFGGQGHGYTF	TGCGCCAGCAGCTTCGGGGGACAGGGTCATGGCTACACCTTC
TRBJ2-3	NA	TRBD2	15	TRBV5-4	CASSFSGGRTDTQYF	TGTGCCAGCAGCTTCAGCGGGGGACGCACAGATACGCAGTATTTT
TRBJ1-2	NA	NA	15	TRBV21-1	CASTESGTESGGYTF	TGTGCCAGCACCGAATCCGGGACAGAGTCTGGAGGCTACACCTTC
TRBJ2-3	NA	TRBD2	18	TRBV7-6	CASSLGKLAGGSTDTQYF	TGTGCCAGCAGCTTAGGAAAACTAGCGGGGGGGAGTACAGATACGCAGTATTTT
TRBJ1-4	NA	TRBD1	15	TRBV5-5	CASSQGTANNEKLFF	TGTGCCAGCAGCCAAGGGACAGCGAACAATGAAAAACTGTTTTTT
TRBJ1-6	NA	NA	14	TRBV5-1	CASSLGGWNSPLHF	TGCGCCAGCAGCTTGGGCGGGTGGAATTCACCCCTCCACTTT
TRBJ1-2	NA	TRBD1	15	TRBV5-4	CAITAGGISHYGYTF	TGTGCCATAACGGCAGGGGGAATTTCTCACTATGGCTACACCTTC
TRBJ2-1	NA	TRBD2	15	TRBV18	CASSLGLESYNEQFF	TGTGCCAGCTCACTAGGACTAGAATCCTACAATGAGCAGTTCTTC
TRBJ2-3	once	TRBD2	16	TRBV13	CASSFPTSGSTDTQYF	TGTGCCAGCAGCTTCCCGACTAGCGGGAGCACAGATACGCAGTATTTT
TRBJ2-2	NA	TRBD2	19	TRBV19	CASSPTRLARGGNTGELFF	TGTGCCAGTAGTCCCACTCGACTAGCCCGGGGGGGCAACACCGGGGAGCTGTTTTTT
TRBJ1-5	few	NA	14	TRBV28	CATKPQGNGQPQHF	TGTGCCACCAAGCCTCAGGGGAATGGGCAGCCCCAGCATTTT
TRBJ2-3	once	TRBD1	14	TRBV2	CASERDRGTDTQYF	TGTGCCAGCGAGAGGGACAGGGGGACAGATACGCAGTATTTT
TRBJ2-3	NA	NA	16	TRBV11-2	CASSKEGGGRKDTQYF	TGTGCCAGCAGCAAGGAGGGGGGGGGCCGTAAGGATACGCAGTATTTT
TRBJ1-1	NA	NA	17	TRBV4-1	CASSRASRNGMNTEAFF	TGCGCCAGCAGCCGAGCGTCCCGGAACGGAATGAACACTGAAGCTTTCTTT
TRBJ2-7	NA	NA	16	TRBV13	CASRSFGQGGSYEQYF	TGTGCCAGCCGGAGCTTTGGGCAGGGTGGATCCTACGAGCAGTACTTC
TRBJ2-7	NA	TRBD1	15	TRBV2	CASRDDRGGPYEQYF	TGTGCCAGCAGGGACGACAGGGGTGGGCCCTACGAGCAGTACTTC
TRBJ2-1	NA	NA	13	TRBV12-3/TRBV12-4	CASSPFGANEQFF	TGTGCCAGCTCGCCCTTTGGAGCAAACGAGCAGTTCTTC